Shown below are 25 T cell receptor beta chains from a single sample sequenced in a study of blood T cell repertoires in COVID-19. Sequenced by immunoSEQ multiplex PCR; TCRdb stores in-frame clones only, minus some. The sample holds hundreds of thousands of clones, about 89% seen once. The specimen was PBMCs or T cells enriched from blood (not recorded which). The receptor source for this set is a middle-aged man who had recovered from COVID-19.

J is TRBJ2-6 and V is TRBV19; 8 bases agree with TRBD1. The germline V gene has CDR1 LNHDA and CDR2 SQIVND (reference sequence). The J segment lost 0 bases and the V segment lost 4 bases, leaving 8 bases of the junction unmatched. The length of the CDR3 is 18 residues. CDR3: CASSTSGTGFSGANVLTF. The CDR3 coding sequence is TGTGCCAGTAGTACCTCCGGGACAGGCTTCTCTGGGGCCAACGTCCTGACTTTC.

V usage is TRBV27 and J usage is TRBJ1-2, with 8 bases aligning to TRBD1. Germline V lookup: CDR1 MNHEY, CDR2 SMNVEV (reference sequence). V was clipped by 3 bases and J by 8 bases; unmatched bases: 11. The CDR3 is made up of 15 amino acids. This CDR3 reads CASSLSPTGGRGYTF. CDR3 sequence (DNA): TGTGCCAGCAGTTTGTCTCCTACAGGGGGTAGGGGCTACACCTTC.

The V gene is TRBV6-5, the J gene TRBJ1-1; no firm D call. Trimming took 0 bases from V and 11 from J, leaving 10 bases between them. Germline V gives CDR1 MNHEY, CDR2 SVGAGI. CDR3 length equals 12 residues. CDR3 sequence reads: CASSYSGSTAFF. In nucleotides, the CDR3 is TGTGCCAGCAGTTACTCCGGGTCCACCGCTTTCTTT.

This chain connects TRBV5-8 to TRBJ1-5, with 7 bases matching TRBD1. V dropped 3 bases and J dropped 4; count of bases not matched to a gene: 4. Germline V CDR1 and CDR2: SGHTS, YDEGEE. The CDR3 extends over 14 amino acids. Here the CDR3 DNA reads TGTGCCAGCAGCTCCGGGGACAGTAATCAGCCCCAGCATTTT. Protein product: CASSSGDSNQPQHF.

This clone was observed once. The chain carries TRBV4-1 and TRBJ2-1; tentatively, D is TRBD2 (5 bases). Trimming took off 4 bases at V and 6 bases at J, with 16 bases between the two ends. The length of the CDR3 is 15 residues. Germline CDR1 MGHRA, CDR2 YSYEKL. Here the CDR3 DNA reads TGCGCCAGCAGCCCCCCGAGCGGCATAATCAATGAGCAGTTCTTC. This codes for CASSPPSGIINEQFF.

The rearrangement links TRBV29-1 to TRBJ1-2; D is unresolved. This CDR3 is built from 12 residues. With 2 bases removed from V and 8 bases from J, the gap between germline ends came to 12 bases. Germline V gene sequence: CDR1 SQVTM, CDR2 ANQGSEA. Written as DNA, the CDR3 is TGCAGCGTTGAAAGGAGGGCGAGCGGCTACACCTTC. It specifies CSVERRASGYTF.

V and J are TRBV12-5 and TRBJ2-3, with TRBD2 matching over 12 bases. The V segment lost 6 bases and the J segment 0 bases; nucleotides outside the gene matches: 13. Germline CDR1 reads LGHNT; CDR2 reads FRNRAP. The CDR3 is 19 amino acids. This CDR3 reads CASGSTSGGLTRSTDTQYF. DNA of the CDR3: TGTGCTAGTGGCTCGACTAGCGGGGGCCTCACTCGAAGCACAGATACGCAGTATTTT.

The genes are TRBV4-2 and TRBJ2-3; a weak D match, TRBD1 (5 bases). Germline loops: CDR1 LGHNA, CDR2 YNFKEQ. This CDR3 contains 16 residues. Between the trimmed V and J ends, which lost 0 bases and 8 bases, there was a span of 18 bases. The CDR3 coding sequence is TGTGCCAGCAGCCAAGAAGGGATCCTTAAAGGGGTTACGCAGTATTTT. This codes for CASSQEGILKGVTQYF.

The V call is TRBV27, the J call TRBJ2-1, with D unresolved. The CDR3 is 11 residues long. The V gene lost 5 bases and the J gene lost 4 bases, with 3 bases spanning the gap. Germline V CDR1 and CDR2: MNHEY, SMNVEV (reference sequence). The CDR3 is CASSLYNEQFF. CDR3 in DNA: TGTGCCAGCAGTCTATACAATGAGCAGTTCTTC.

V is TRBV15 and J is TRBJ2-3; TRBD2 agrees at 14 bases. Looked up from germline, CDR1 is LNHNV and CDR2 is YYDKDF (reference sequence). V lost 1 base to trimming and J lost 5 bases; unmatched junction nucleotides: 5. The CDR3 spans 17 residues. This CDR3 reads CATSRGGLAGGGDTQYF. The CDR3, as DNA: TGTGCCACCAGCAGAGGCGGACTAGCGGGAGGAGGAGATACGCAGTATTTT.

The V call is TRBV12-3 or TRBV12-4, the J call TRBJ1-1; D is ambiguous. The CDR3 is 13 amino acids. The V and J ends lost 0 bases and 6 bases respectively, with 8 bases between them. CDR3 protein: CASSLALRAEAFF. In nucleotides, the CDR3 is TGTGCCAGCAGTTTAGCGCTTCGGGCTGAAGCTTTCTTT.

The chain employs TRBV25-1 and TRBJ1-5; TRBD1 might be the D (5 bases). Trimming shortened V by 5 bases and J by 5 bases, and 22 bases separated the two germline ends. From germline, CDR1 is MGHDK and CDR2 SYGVNS. CDR3 length: 17 residues. CDR3 in amino acids: CASSTISGLDGDQPQHF. The CDR3 nucleotides are TGTGCCAGCAGTACCATCTCGGGACTGGACGGGGATCAGCCCCAGCATTTT.

The rearrangement joins TRBV7-8 to TRBJ1-6, with TRBD1 as a possible D gene (5 bases). V lost 5 bases and J 9 bases, leaving 14 bases between the germline ends. This CDR3 is built from 14 residues. Germline assignment: CDR1 SGHVS and CDR2 FQNEAQ. CDR3 in DNA: TGTGCCAGCAGCCCAGGGCCGAAAATTTCACCCCTCCACTTT. Its translation: CASSPGPKISPLHF. The full variable domain, with the rest looked up from reference TRBV7-8 and TRBJ1-6, is GAGVSQSPRYKVAKRGQDVALRCDPISGHVSLFWYQQALGQGPEFLTYFQNEAQLDKSGLPSDRFFAERPEGSVSTLKIQRTQQEDSAVYLCASSPGPKISPLHFGNGTRLTVT.

J is TRBJ2-2 and V is TRBV3-1 (or the pseudogene TRBV3-2); 13 bases map to TRBD2. Looked up from germline, CDR1 is LGHDT and CDR2 is YNNKEL (reference sequence). The CDR3 sequence is 17 residues long. J was trimmed by 4 bases and V by 2 bases; bases with no gene match: 4. DNA for the CDR3: TGTGCCAGCAGCCAACTCACTAGCGGGGGGGCCACCGGGGAGCTGTTTTTT. This encodes CASSQLTSGGATGELFF.

V gene TRBV7-2 combines with J gene TRBJ2-2, with 12 bases identical to TRBD1. The CDR3 length is 17 residues. The V and J ends lost 8 bases and 5 bases, in that order; junction bases with no gene match: 12. CDR1 and CDR2 (germline): SGHTA, FQGNSA. CDR3 in DNA: TGTGCCAGCGGTAGATTGGGACAGGGGGCAAGGACCGGGGAGCTGTTTTTT. Translated: CASGRLGQGARTGELFF.

The chain's CDR3 is CASSRTVFDEQYF. The CDR3 DNA reads as TGTGCCAGCAGTAGGACAGTTTTCGACGAGCAGTACTTC. The chain joins TRBV12-3 or TRBV12-4 to TRBJ2-7, with D maybe TRBD1 (6 bases). This CDR3 comprises 13 residues. Trimming took 5 bases from V and 5 from J, leaving 13 bases between them.

Turning to this clone: Other nucleotide sequences in the sample specify the same CDR3. J is TRBJ2-3 and V is TRBV9, with D possibly being TRBD2 (5 bases). Trimming shortened V by 2 bases and J by 6 bases, and 7 bases separated the two germline ends. The germline gives CDR1 SGDLS, CDR2 YYNGEE. The CDR3 length is 12 residues. CDR3 bases: TGTGCCAGCAGCGTTGGCGGGGATACGCAGTATTTT. Amino acid sequence: CASSVGGDTQYF.

V gene TRBV25-1 combines with J gene TRBJ1-1, with 9 bases that match TRBD1. The germline V gene has CDR1 MGHDK and CDR2 SYGVNS. With 5 bases clipped from V and 1 base from J, the junction kept 14 bases outside the gene matches. CDR3 size: 18 residues. The CDR3 DNA reads TGTGCCAGCAGTTCCCCGGGACAGGGATATTTTGGGAACACTGAAGCTTTCTTT. It specifies CASSSPGQGYFGNTEAFF.

CDR3 loop: CASRPGHDYGYTF. The CDR3 DNA reads as TGTGCCAGCAGACCGGGACATGACTATGGCTACACCTTC. The chain uses TRBV12-3 or TRBV12-4 and TRBJ1-2; D may be TRBD1 (6 bases). The V end was cut by 6 bases, the J end by 3 bases, with 11 bases between. This CDR3 comprises 13 residues.

The V and J genes are TRBV19 and TRBJ2-7, with D possibly matching TRBD1 (6 bases). The CDR3 totals 14 residues. The germline V gene has CDR1 LNHDA and CDR2 SQIVND (reference sequence). Between the trimmed V and J ends, which lost 6 bases and 1 base, there was a span of 13 bases. In nucleotides, the CDR3 is TGTGCCAGTAGCCCCGGGACACCATCCTACGAGCAGTACTTC. This gives the protein CASSPGTPSYEQYF. Supplemented by reference TRBV19 and TRBJ2-7, the full variable domain reads DGGITQSPKYLFRKEGQNVTLSCEQNLNHDAMYWYRQDPGQGLRLIYYSQIVNDFQKGDIAEGYSVSREKKESFPLTVTSAQKNPTAFYLCASSPGTPSYEQYFGPGTRLTVT.

The J gene is TRBJ2-3, the V gene TRBV7-8, with D perhaps TRBD2 (6 bases). Trimming left V 1 base short and J 3 bases short, with 17 bases between. The germline gives CDR1 SGHVS, CDR2 FQNEAQ. This CDR3 region has 17 residues. CDR3 bases: TGTGCCAGCAGCTTAGTCGTAGGAGGGGTAAGGACAGATACGCAGTATTTT. Translation: CASSLVVGGVRTDTQYF.

The V and J genes are TRBV5-4 and TRBJ2-1; 9 nucleotides align to TRBD1. Losses at the gene ends were 1 base for V and 9 bases for J; bases not matched to a gene: 5. The CDR3 consists of 14 residues. CDR1 and CDR2 from the germline V gene are SGHNT and YYREEE (reference sequence). For the CDR3, the DNA is TGTGCCAGCAGCTTGTGGACAGGGGTTGGTGAGCAGTTCTTC. Amino acids: CASSLWTGVGEQFF.

This clone was seen once. This chain links TRBV19 with TRBJ1-1, with D possibly matching TRBD1 (6 bases). The CDR3 is 15 amino acids. Germline CDR1 and CDR2: LNHDA and SQIVND (reference sequence). The V end was cut by 0 bases, the J end by 5 bases, with 13 bases between. CDR3 region: CASSIDSGGWTEAFF. CDR3 DNA: TGTGCCAGTAGTATAGATTCGGGGGGCTGGACTGAAGCTTTCTTT.

This chain joins TRBV2 and TRBJ2-7, with D possibly TRBD2 on 7 matching bases. This CDR3 has 14 amino acids. Looked up from germline, CDR1 is SNHLY and CDR2 is FYNNEI. V lost 6 bases to trimming and J lost 2 bases, with 14 bases between them. The CDR3 region is CASRGGTSPYEQYF. The CDR3 nucleotides read TGTGCCAGCAGGGGGGGGACATCACCCTACGAGCAGTACTTC.

The rearrangement joins TRBV28 to TRBJ2-3; possible D gene TRBD2, 6 bases. V gave up 4 bases and J gave up 6 bases, with 11 bases separating them. Germline lookup yields CDR1 MDHEN and CDR2 SYDVKM. The CDR3 spans 13 residues. CDR3 loop: CASSYRLGDTQYF. The CDR3 bases are TGTGCCAGCAGTTATCGACTAGGGGATACGCAGTATTTT. Full variable domain (missing parts from reference TRBV28 and TRBJ2-3): DVKVTQSSRYLVKRTGEKVFLECVQDMDHENMFWYRQDPGLGLRLIYFSYDVKMKEKGDIPEGYSVSREKKERFSLILESASTNQTSMYLCASSYRLGDTQYFGPGTRLTVL.